The 3 T cell receptor beta chains in this list originate from one sample, sequenced in a study of human T cells and chemical hapten exposure (dated by TCRdb to the early 2020s). This sample's time point label indicates: healthy volunteer bleed at 2 weeks. Total RNA was isolated from unfractionated whole blood collected in Tempus Blood RNA tubes. Libraries were prepared through RACE. The sequencer listed for this sample is NextSeq 500. TCRdb reran the public reads through fastp at Q25 and MiXCR, keeping productive beta chains. Entries are consolidated by CDR3 protein sequence, retaining the most common genes and DNA. The sample contains about 93,000 distinct CDR3 sequences, roughly 8% of them found a single time. The ten largest clones capture 2.5% to 3.5% of the sample. Sequencing was carried out using whole blood. The receptors were gathered from a female donor in good health. Some clones in this sample may be carry-over from other donors' samples.

This clonotype was detected only a few times. This chain links TRBV29-1 with TRBJ2-2, with D unclear. Trimming shortened V by 1 base and J by 4 bases, and 13 bases separated the two germline ends. CDR1 SQVTM and CDR2 ANQGSEA come from the germline V gene. The CDR3 consists of 15 residues. CDR3 sequence: CSVEVGNLGTGELFF. The CDR3 DNA follows: TGCAGCGTTGAAGTAGGGAACCTCGGCACCGGGGAGCTGTTTTTT.

This clonotype was recorded many times. The chain couples TRBV6-5 to TRBJ1-1, with D perhaps TRBD1 (5 bases). The V gene lost 4 bases and the J gene lost 12 bases, with 21 bases spanning the gap. The CDR3 extends over 14 amino acids. From germline, CDR1 is MNHEY and CDR2 SVGAGI. The CDR3 is CASSFDRDGRGSFF. As DNA, the CDR3 is TGTGCCAGCAGTTTTGACCGGGACGGGCGTGGGTCTTTCTTT.

This clonotype showed up just a few times. V is TRBV27 and J is TRBJ2-7; unclear D gene. This CDR3 region has 14 residues. CDR1 is MNHEY, CDR2 SMNVEV, per germline (reference sequence). The V end was cut by 5 bases, the J end by 3 bases, with 14 bases between. CDR3 in amino acids: CASSPTRFSYEQYF. The CDR3 DNA follows: TGTGCCAGCAGTCCGACCCGATTCAGCTACGAGCAGTACTTC.